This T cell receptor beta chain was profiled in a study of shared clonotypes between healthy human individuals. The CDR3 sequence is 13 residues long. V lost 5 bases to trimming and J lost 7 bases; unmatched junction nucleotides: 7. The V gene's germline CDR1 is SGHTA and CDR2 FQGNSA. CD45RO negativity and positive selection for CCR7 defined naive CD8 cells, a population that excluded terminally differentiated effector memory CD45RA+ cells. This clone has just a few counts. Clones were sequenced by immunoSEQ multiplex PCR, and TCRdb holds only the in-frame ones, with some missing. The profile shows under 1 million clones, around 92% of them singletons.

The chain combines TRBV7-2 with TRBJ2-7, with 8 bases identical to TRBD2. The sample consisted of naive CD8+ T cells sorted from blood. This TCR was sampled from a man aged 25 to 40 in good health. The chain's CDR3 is CASSVSGAGEQYF. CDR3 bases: TGTGCCAGCAGCGTTAGCGGGGCGGGGGAGCAGTACTTC.